The clone carrying this T cell receptor (beta chain) came up a few times. The CDR3 runs 12 residues. V lost 5 bases and J 12 bases, leaving 13 bases between the germline ends. The repertoire was sequenced with immunoSEQ multiplex PCR; TCRdb's copy has only in-frame clones and lacks some. The table has around 450,000 clones, around nine tenths seen once; the top ten hold 3.6%. This specimen comes from a study of Ad26.COV2.S vaccination and SARS-CoV-2 variants. Study summary: In the study, Ad26.COV2.S was injected intramuscularly once, or twice 56 days apart.

The treatment is: 19 received Ad26.COV2.S at low or high dose, single or two shots; 5 received placebo; per-sample allocation not given. Collection of the samples took place on day 63 after the first injection of vaccine or placebo. Boston supplied an adult donor aged 18-55 years. The rearrangement joins TRBV12-3 or TRBV12-4 to TRBJ1-4; no firm D call. The receptor was isolated from a person aged 18-65 years who received the Ad26.COV2.S COVID-19 vaccine or a placebo. This sample comprised peripheral blood, obtained in a trial of Ad26.COV2.S vaccine versus placebo. The CDR3 sequence: CASSPQRRELFF. DNA for the CDR3: TGTGCCAGCAGTCCCCAACGACGCGAACTGTTTTTT.